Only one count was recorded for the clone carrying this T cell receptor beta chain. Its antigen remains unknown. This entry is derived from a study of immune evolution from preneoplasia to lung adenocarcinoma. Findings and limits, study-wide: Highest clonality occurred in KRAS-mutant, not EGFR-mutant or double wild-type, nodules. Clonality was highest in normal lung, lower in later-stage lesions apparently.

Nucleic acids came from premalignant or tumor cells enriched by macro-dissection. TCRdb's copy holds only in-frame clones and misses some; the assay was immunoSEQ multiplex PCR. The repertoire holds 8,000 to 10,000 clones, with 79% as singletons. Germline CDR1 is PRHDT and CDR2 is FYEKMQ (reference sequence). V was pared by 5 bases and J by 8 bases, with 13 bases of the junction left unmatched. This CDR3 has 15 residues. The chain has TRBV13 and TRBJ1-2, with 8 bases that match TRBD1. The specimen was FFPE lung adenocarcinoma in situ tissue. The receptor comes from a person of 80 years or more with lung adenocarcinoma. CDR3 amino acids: CASSPRSTGAEGYTF. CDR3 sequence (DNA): TGTGCCAGCAGCCCTCGTTCGACAGGGGCTGAAGGCTACACCTTC.